This TCR beta chain comes out of a study of cytomegalovirus exposure and HLA in healthy donors. Findings of the study overall: Sequencing artifact likely explains a cluster of highly shared sequence variants. CMV antigen specificity of three CMV-associated chains was confirmed in vitro.

A remark on this clone: What it binds is not known.

PCR primers comprised 60 Vbeta and 13 Jbeta primers. Assay used: immunoSEQ multiplex PCR; TCRdb lists only in-frame clones, some missing. This sample has some 150,000 clones; just under 80% occur once, and the top ten carry roughly 0.99%. Donors showed nominal health when sampled, although they likely had unrecorded immune exposures. The CDR3 covers 15 residues. V shed 1 base, J shed 2 bases, and the junction held 3 bases outside the gene matches. CDR1 and CDR2 (germline): SEHNR, FQNEAQ (reference sequence). The chain has TRBV7-9 and TRBJ2-5; 8 bases fit TRBD2. This clonotype was obtained from a male donor in good health and CMV-seronegative. The sequenced material came from PBMCs. For the CDR3, the DNA is TGTGCCAGCAGCTTAGGGGTAGCGGGGCAAGAGACCCAGTACTTC. This codes for CASSLGVAGQETQYF. Drawing the rest from reference TRBV7-9 and TRBJ2-5, the complete variable domain is DTGVSQNPRHKITKRGQNVTFRCDPISEHNRLYWYRQTLGQGPEFLTYFQNEAQLEKSRLLSDRFSAERPKGSFSTLEIQRTEQGDSAMYLCASSLGVAGQETQYFGPGTRLLVL.